This T cell receptor (beta chain) was profiled in a study of OX40 agonist ivuxolimab in advanced cancers. Study in general: Ivuxolimab doses were 0.01, 0.1, 0.3, 1.5, 3 or 10 mg/kg every 2 weeks. Antecedent anti-PD-1, anti-PD-L1 or anti-CTLA-4 therapy was permissible, with over 35% having received some.

Details on this clone: Its target is unknown.

Study-wide points: There was clonal expansion of CD4+ and CD8+ blood T cells by week 6 at 0.1 to 3.0 mg/kg. Normalized expansion of T-cell clones was also low for some nonresponders.

Sequencing used immunoSEQ multiplex PCR; TCRdb keeps in-frame clones, though not all of them. The repertoire holds over 55,000 clones, more than 85% seen once, with less than 2.5% in the top ten. V lost 11 bases and J lost 0, with 15 bases in between. Per germline, CDR1 SEHNR and CDR2 FQNEAQ (reference sequence). The CDR3 loop spans 14 amino acids. The sample was CD4+ or CD8+ T cells sorted from blood, taken in a trial of the OX40 agonist ivuxolimab. The receptor comes from an adult with an advanced solid tumor such as melanoma, head and neck, liver or kidney cancer. The rearrangement joins TRBV7-9 to TRBJ2-3; TRBD1 is a possible D gene (6 bases). The CDR3 reads CAWPGQPSTDTQYF. CDR3 DNA: TGTGCCTGGCCTGGACAGCCTAGCACAGATACGCAGTATTTT.